Listed below are T cell receptor beta chains from one sample, sequenced in a study of blood T cells in healthy people across ages. In TCRdb, the 5' RACE reads were re-called with MiXCR into one record per CDR3 protein. The top ten clones hold roughly 7.9% of a sample with about 1,600,000 distinct CDR3 sequences, 42% of them seen once. Sample: blood. Receptors originate from a woman aged 18-29 years in good health. Each CDR3 is given without its conserved first and last residue. The order of the fields is V gene, clone size, CDR3 protein. Rows may omit the clone size; those that give it use once, few, many or a size class.

TRBV6-2/TRBV6-3	few	ASSYGNSPLH
TRBV14	NA	ASKRKSRGLLEAYEQY
TRBV7-2	few	ASSLERGSNTEAF
TRBV6-5	few	ASSTRQGLAGLNEQF
TRBV3-1	few	ASSQEGWYQETQY
TRBV30	NA	AWSRGLAGGEQY
TRBV10-1	few	ASSESEGLSRDTQY
TRBV12-3/TRBV12-4	few	ASSPRPPGSNQPQH
TRBV29-1	NA	SARTSSSYNEQY
TRBV28	many	ASSFIGGAGGSYNEQY
TRBV15	NA	ATSRDRGAGLQPQH
TRBV7-6	NA	ASSLAGLYEQF
TRBV7-2	NA	ASSPGGAGSHEQY
TRBV29-1	few	SVPGPSYGYT
TRBV18	NA	ASSTDGYQPQH
TRBV9	once	ASSGWGYCSNEQF
TRBV13	NA	ASSPAPSGGPFGTDTQY
TRBV5-1	NA	ASSVQGLGTEAF
TRBV27	NA	ASSLFTSGGANEQF
TRBV6-1	NA	ASSDRGVAGYT
TRBV18	NA	ASSPLDGETQF
TRBV11-2	few	ASSLGESETQY
TRBV7-9	few	ASSLVGQDYEQY
TRBV29-1	NA	SGEEGGLPTQY
TRBV29-1	few	SVGLAGAGEQY
TRBV20-1	NA	SARDLSGPTYEQY
TRBV6-6	few	ASSNRGGGYEQY
TRBV4-1	NA	ASSQEKISGLAGYGELF
TRBV6-5	few	ASSYGQGVYGYT
TRBV7-2	many	ASSSSRDTQY
TRBV20-1	NA	ASPSTLRSGYT
TRBV11-1	NA	ASSSTPSSGANVLT
TRBV10-3	few	AISEGQNNSPLH
TRBV20-1	few	SARPGPSSVDEQF
TRBV2	NA	ASSETSNSYNEQY
TRBV29-1	NA	SAAPGNSNQPQH
TRBV20-1	NA	SARDRALLSNQPQH
TRBV6-5	many	ASSYSGGATTDTQY
TRBV10-3	many	AISDPRDGNIQY
TRBV7-9	NA	ASSLAFTRTDTQY